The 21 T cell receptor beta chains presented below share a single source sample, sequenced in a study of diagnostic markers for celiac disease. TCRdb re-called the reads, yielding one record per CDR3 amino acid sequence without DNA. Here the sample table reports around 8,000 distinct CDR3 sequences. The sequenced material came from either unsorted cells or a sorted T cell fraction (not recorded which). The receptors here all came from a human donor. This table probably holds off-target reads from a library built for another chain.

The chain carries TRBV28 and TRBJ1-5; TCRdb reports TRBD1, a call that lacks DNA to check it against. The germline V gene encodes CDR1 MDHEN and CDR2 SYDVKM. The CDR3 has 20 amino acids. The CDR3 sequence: CASSFWTGGASETSNQPQHF. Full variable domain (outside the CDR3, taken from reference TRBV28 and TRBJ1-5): DVKVTQSSRYLVKRTGEKVFLECVQDMDHENMFWYRQDPGLGLRLIYFSYDVKMKEKGDIPEGYSVSREKKERFSLILESASTNQTSMYLCASSFWTGGASETSNQPQHFGDGTRLSIL.

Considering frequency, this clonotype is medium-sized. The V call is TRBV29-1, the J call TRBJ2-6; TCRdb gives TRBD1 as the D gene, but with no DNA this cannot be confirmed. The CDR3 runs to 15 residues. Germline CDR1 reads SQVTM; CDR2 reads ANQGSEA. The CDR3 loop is CSVLGGRVGANVLTF.

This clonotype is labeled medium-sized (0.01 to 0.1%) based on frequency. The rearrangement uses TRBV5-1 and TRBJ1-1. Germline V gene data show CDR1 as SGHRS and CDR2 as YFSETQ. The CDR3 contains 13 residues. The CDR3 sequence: CASSLEAATEAFF.

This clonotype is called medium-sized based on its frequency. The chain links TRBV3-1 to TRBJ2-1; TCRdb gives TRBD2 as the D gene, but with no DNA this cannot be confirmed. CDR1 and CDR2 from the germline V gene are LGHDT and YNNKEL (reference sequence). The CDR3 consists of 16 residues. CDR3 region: CASRDQLADSYNEQFF.

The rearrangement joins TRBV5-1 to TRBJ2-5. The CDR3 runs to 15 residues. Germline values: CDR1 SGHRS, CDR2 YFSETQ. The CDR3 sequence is CASSLAEGVQETQYF.

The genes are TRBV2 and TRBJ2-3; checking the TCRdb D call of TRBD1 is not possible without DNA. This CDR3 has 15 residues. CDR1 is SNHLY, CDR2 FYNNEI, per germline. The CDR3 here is CASRASGARTDTQYF.

The CDR3 is CASSVVGQGEQFF. The chain links TRBV9 to TRBJ2-1; TCRdb lists TRBD1, though no DNA is available to test this call. Germline CDR1 and CDR2: SGDLS and YYNGEE. This CDR3 comprises 13 residues.

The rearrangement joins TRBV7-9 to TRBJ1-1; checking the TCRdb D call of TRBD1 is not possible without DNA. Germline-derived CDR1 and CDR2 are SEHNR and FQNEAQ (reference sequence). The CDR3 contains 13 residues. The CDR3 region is CASSLTGDTEAFF.

CDR3 protein: CASSPLDWVNNEQFF. V is TRBV14 and J is TRBJ2-1; TCRdb calls TRBD1, which cannot be checked without DNA. Germline V lookup: CDR1 SGHDN, CDR2 FVKESK. This CDR3 contains 15 residues.

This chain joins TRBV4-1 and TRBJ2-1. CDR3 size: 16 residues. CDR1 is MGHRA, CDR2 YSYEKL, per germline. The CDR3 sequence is CASSLGVSTSGNEQFF.

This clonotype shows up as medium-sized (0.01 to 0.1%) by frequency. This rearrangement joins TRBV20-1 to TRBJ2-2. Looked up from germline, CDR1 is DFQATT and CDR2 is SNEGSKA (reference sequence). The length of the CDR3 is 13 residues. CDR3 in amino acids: CSARDVNTGELFF.

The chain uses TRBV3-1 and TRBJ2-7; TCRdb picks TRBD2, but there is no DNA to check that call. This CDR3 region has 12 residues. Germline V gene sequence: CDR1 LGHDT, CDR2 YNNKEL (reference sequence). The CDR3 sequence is CASSLGGDEQYF.

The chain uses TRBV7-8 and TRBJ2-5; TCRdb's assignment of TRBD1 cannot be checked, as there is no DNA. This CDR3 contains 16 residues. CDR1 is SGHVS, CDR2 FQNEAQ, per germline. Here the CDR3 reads CASSLGTGAGRETQYF. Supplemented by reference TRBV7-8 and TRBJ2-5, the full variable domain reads GAGVSQSPRYKVAKRGQDVALRCDPISGHVSLFWYQQALGQGPEFLTYFQNEAQLDKSGLPSDRFFAERPEGSVSTLKIQRTQQEDSAVYLCASSLGTGAGRETQYFGPGTRLLVL.

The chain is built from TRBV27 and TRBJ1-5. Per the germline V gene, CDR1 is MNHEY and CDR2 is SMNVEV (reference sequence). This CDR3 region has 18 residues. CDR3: CASSLSPTTVYSNQPQHF.

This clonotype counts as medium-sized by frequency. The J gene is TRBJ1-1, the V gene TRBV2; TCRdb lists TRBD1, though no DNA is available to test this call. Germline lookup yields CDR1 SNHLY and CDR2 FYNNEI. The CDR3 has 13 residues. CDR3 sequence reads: CASSVGAGTEAFF.

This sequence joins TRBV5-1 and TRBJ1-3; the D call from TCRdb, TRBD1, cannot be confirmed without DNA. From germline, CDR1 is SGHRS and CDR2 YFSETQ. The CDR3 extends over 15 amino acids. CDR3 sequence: CASSLTRGPGDTIYF.

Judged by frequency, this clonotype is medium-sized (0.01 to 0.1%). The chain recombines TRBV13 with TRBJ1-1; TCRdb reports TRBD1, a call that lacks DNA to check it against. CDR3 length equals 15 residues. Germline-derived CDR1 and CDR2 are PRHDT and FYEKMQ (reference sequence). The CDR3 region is CASSPRTGKWSEAFF.

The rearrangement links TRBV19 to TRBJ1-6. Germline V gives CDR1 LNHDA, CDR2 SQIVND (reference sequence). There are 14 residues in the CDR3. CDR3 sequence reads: CASSEDSYNSPLHF. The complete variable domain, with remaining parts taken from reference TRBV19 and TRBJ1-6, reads DGGITQSPKYLFRKEGQNVTLSCEQNLNHDAMYWYRQDPGQGLRLIYYSQIVNDFQKGDIAEGYSVSREKKESFPLTVTSAQKNPTAFYLCASSEDSYNSPLHFGNGTRLTVT.

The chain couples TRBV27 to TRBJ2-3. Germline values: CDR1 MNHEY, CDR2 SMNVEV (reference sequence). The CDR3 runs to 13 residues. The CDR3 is CASSLGVTDTQYF.

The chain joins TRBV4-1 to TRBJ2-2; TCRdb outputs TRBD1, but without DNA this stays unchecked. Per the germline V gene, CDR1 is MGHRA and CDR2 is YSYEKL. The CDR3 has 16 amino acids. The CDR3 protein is CASSQYRAANTGELFF.

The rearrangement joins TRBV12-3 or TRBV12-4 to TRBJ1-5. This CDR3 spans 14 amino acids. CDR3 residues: CASSSPYGDQPQHF.